A single sample is the source of the 19 T cell receptor beta chains below, sequenced in a study of CD8 T cells in Susac syndrome. RNA amounts of roughly 0.5 to 1 ug underwent reverse transcription with random hexamers. Using its own MiXCR run on the immunoSEQ multiplex PCR reads, TCRdb lists one record per CDR3 protein. The sample has roughly 150,000 distinct CDR3 sequences, 95% seen once. Sequencing used CD8+ T cells from PBMCs. All receptors come from a human donor with multiple sclerosis.

The V call is TRBV27, the J call TRBJ2-7; 8 positions match TRBD2. After removal of 5 bases from V and 1 base from J, the junction contained 7 bases not matched to a gene. The CDR3 length is 15 residues. The germline V gene encodes CDR1 MNHEY and CDR2 SMNVEV (reference sequence). The CDR3 DNA follows: TGTGCCAGCAGTCCGCGGGGGGCTCTTTCCTACGAGCAGTACGTC. Residues: CASSPRGALSYEQYV.

This sequence joins TRBV15 and TRBJ2-7, with D maybe TRBD1 (6 bases). Germline assignment: CDR1 LNHNV and CDR2 YYDKDF (reference sequence). This CDR3 spans 14 amino acids. Trimming left V 0 bases short and J 1 base short, with 7 bases between. The CDR3 DNA sequence: TGTGCCACCAGCAGAGAGGGGGCGTCCTACGAGCAGTACTTC. Translated, it gives CATSREGASYEQYF.

The rearrangement joins TRBV20-1 to TRBJ2-1; 8 bases align to TRBD2. V dropped 6 bases and J dropped 9; count of bases not matched to a gene: 13. CDR3 size: 14 residues. Germline V gives CDR1 DFQATT, CDR2 SNEGSKA (reference sequence). The DNA for the CDR3 is TGCAGTGCCCGACCCGGGACTAGTGTAGGTGAGCAGTTCTTC. It yields the protein CSARPGTSVGEQFF.

DNA of the CDR3: TGCAGCGTTGTAGGGCAGGGAGAAAAACTGTTTTTT. Translating it yields CSVVGQGEKLFF. The rearrangement joins TRBV29-1 to TRBJ1-4, with a possible D match to TRBD1 (5 bases). Trimming removed 4 bases from V and 8 bases from J, with 11 bases in between. In germline, CDR1 is SQVTM, CDR2 ANQGSEA. This CDR3 comprises 12 residues. Based on the CDR3 plus reference TRBV29-1 and TRBJ1-4, the full variable domain is SAVISQKPSRDICQRGTSLTIQCQVDSQVTMMFWYRQQPGQSLTLIATANQGSEATYESGFVIDKFPISRPNLTFSTLTVSNMSPEDSSIYLCSVVGQGEKLFFGSGTQLSVL.

This chain links TRBV19 with TRBJ1-1; D is unresolved. The CDR3 runs 10 residues. Germline assignment: CDR1 LNHDA and CDR2 SQIVND (reference sequence). V lost 9 bases and J 7 bases, leaving 9 bases between the germline ends. This CDR3 reads CASGRVEAFF. In nucleotides, the CDR3 is TGTGCCAGCGGCCGGGTTGAAGCTTTCTTT.

The chain carries TRBV20-1 and TRBJ1-1; tentatively, D is TRBD1 (5 bases). The length of the CDR3 is 18 residues. Looked up from germline, CDR1 is DFQATT and CDR2 is SNEGSKA (reference sequence). V was shortened by 1 base and J by 0 bases, with 21 bases between the two germline ends. CDR3 sequence reads: CSARAPDRLEQVNTEAFF. The DNA of the CDR3 is TGCAGTGCTAGAGCACCAGACAGACTAGAGCAGGTGAACACTGAAGCTTTCTTT.

The genes are TRBV20-1 and TRBJ2-1; 7 nucleotides match TRBD2. With V trimmed by 0 bases and J by 7 bases, 6 bases remained unmatched. The germline V gene has CDR1 DFQATT and CDR2 SNEGSKA (reference sequence). This CDR3 has 14 residues. CDR3 coding DNA: TGCAGTGCTAGAGATGCGGGGGAGTATAATGAGCAGTTCTTC. Translation: CSARDAGEYNEQFF.

This clonotype was counted once. This chain connects TRBV7-8 to TRBJ2-5; 7 bases agree with TRBD2. V shed 3 bases and J 5 bases; nucleotides not matched to a gene: 6. CDR3 length: 14 residues. Per germline, CDR1 SGHVS and CDR2 FQNEAQ. CDR3 protein: CASSFVEGGETQYF. The DNA of the CDR3 is TGTGCCAGCAGCTTCGTGGAGGGAGGGGAGACCCAGTACTTC.

The chain has TRBV14 and TRBJ1-2; D remains ambiguous. Trimming pared 1 base from V and 0 bases from J, leaving 6 bases between. The CDR3 consists of 14 residues. Germline V gene sequence: CDR1 SGHDN, CDR2 FVKESK. The CDR3 nucleotides are TGTGCCAGCAGCCAAGTGGGAGCTAACTATGGCTACACCTTC. Its protein is CASSQVGANYGYTF.

The genes are TRBV20-1 and TRBJ2-7; maybe TRBD2 (5 bases). Germline V lookup: CDR1 DFQATT, CDR2 SNEGSKA (reference sequence). The V gene lost 2 bases and the J gene lost 0 bases, with 11 bases spanning the gap. The CDR3 extends over 14 amino acids. This CDR3 is CSARIGGSSYEQYF. CDR3 DNA sequence: TGCAGTGCTAGAATCGGAGGTAGCTCCTACGAGCAGTACTTC.

The rearrangement links TRBV6-2 or TRBV6-3 to TRBJ2-7; D remains ambiguous. Trimming removed 4 bases at V and 6 bases at J, with 7 bases between. Germline V gene data show CDR1 as MNHEY and CDR2 as SVGEGT. This CDR3 is built from 11 residues. CDR3 DNA sequence: TGTGCCAGCAGTTCTGGGGTCGAGCAGTACGTC. Translating gives CASSSGVEQYV.

The chain uses TRBV7-9 and TRBJ1-5, with TRBD1 matching 8 bases. The ends lost 6 bases at V and 6 bases at J; junction bases unmatched: 7. This CDR3 is built from 14 residues. Per germline, CDR1 SEHNR and CDR2 FQNEAQ (reference sequence). CDR3 sequence reads: CASRGQDEGQPQHF. Written as DNA, the CDR3 is TGTGCCAGCAGGGGACAGGACGAAGGTCAGCCCCAGCATTTT.

The CDR3 here is CASSQGAEDTIYF. CDR3 in DNA: TGCGCCAGCAGCCAAGGGGCAGAGGACACCATATATTTT. The V gene is TRBV4-1, the J gene TRBJ1-3; D is undetermined. The CDR3 is 13 residues long. CDR1 and CDR2 from the germline V gene are MGHRA and YSYEKL. V was pared by 1 base and J by 8 bases, with 9 bases between.

The chain couples TRBV27 to TRBJ1-2; D uncertain. The CDR3 spans 14 residues. Germline V gene sequence: CDR1 MNHEY, CDR2 SMNVEV (reference sequence). The V gene lost 5 bases and the J gene lost 8 bases, with 18 bases spanning the gap. DNA for the CDR3: TGTGCCAGCAGTCCTCGGGTCCCCGGGTCGGGCTACACCTTC. Its protein is CASSPRVPGSGYTF.

The chain uses TRBV29-1 and TRBJ2-3, with 7 bases identical to TRBD2. The CDR3 runs to 15 residues. CDR1 and CDR2 (germline): SQVTM, ANQGSEA. Trimming removed 0 bases from V and 2 bases from J; junction bases left unmatched: 5. The CDR3 region is CSVEDPGGNTDTQYF. The CDR3 nucleotides are TGCAGCGTTGAAGATCCCGGGGGGAACACAGATACGCAGTATTTT.

The chain couples TRBV10-3 to TRBJ2-1, with 9 bases matching TRBD2. CDR3 length equals 15 residues. The germline V gene has CDR1 ENHRY and CDR2 SYGVKD. Germline trimming cut 3 bases from V and 8 bases from J; bases unmatched to any gene: 8. DNA for the CDR3: TGTGCCATCAGTGAAGTGGCGGGGGGGCCCTATGAGCAGTTCTTC. This sequence encodes CAISEVAGGPYEQFF.

The rearrangement joins TRBV9 to TRBJ1-2; 9 nucleotides match TRBD1. Germline V gene lookup returns CDR1 SGDLS and CDR2 YYNGEE. This CDR3 has 15 residues. The ends lost 3 bases at V and 0 bases at J; junction bases unmatched: 3. The CDR3 coding sequence is TGTGCCAGCAGCGCTGGACAGGGGACTAACTATGGCTACACCTTC. Protein: CASSAGQGTNYGYTF.

The chain joins TRBV24-1 to TRBJ2-3, with D unclear. Germline values: CDR1 KGHDR, CDR2 SFDVKD. The CDR3 covers 13 residues. Trimming cost V 2 bases and J 2 bases, with 4 bases left between them. In DNA form, the CDR3 reads TGTGCCACCAGTGATTCCTACACAGATACGCAGTATTTT. It codes for CATSDSYTDTQYF.

The rearrangement joins TRBV5-1 to TRBJ2-5, with TRBD1 identical over 8 bases. The J segment lost 5 bases and the V segment lost 5 bases, leaving 5 bases of the junction unmatched. Germline lookup yields CDR1 SGHRS and CDR2 YFSETQ. The CDR3 is 13 amino acids. The CDR3 reads CASSSDRGETQYF. Written as DNA, the CDR3 is TGCGCCAGCAGTTCTGACAGGGGCGAGACCCAGTACTTC.